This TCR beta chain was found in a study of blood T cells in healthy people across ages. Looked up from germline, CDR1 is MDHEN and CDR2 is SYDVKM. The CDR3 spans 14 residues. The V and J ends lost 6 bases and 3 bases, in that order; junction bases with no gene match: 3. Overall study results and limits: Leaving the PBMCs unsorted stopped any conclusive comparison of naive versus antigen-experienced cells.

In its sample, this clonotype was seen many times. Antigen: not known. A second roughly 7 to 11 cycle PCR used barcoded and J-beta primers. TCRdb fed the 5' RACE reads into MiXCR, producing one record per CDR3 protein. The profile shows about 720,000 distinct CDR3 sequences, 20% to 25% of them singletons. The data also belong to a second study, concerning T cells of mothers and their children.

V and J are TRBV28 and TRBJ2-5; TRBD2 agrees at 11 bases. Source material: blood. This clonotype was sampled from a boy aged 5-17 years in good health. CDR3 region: CASSLAGGEETQYF. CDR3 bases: TGTGCCAGCAGCTTAGCGGGGGGGGAAGAGACCCAGTACTTC.